The T cell receptor (beta chain) described here comes from a study of T cell repertoires in cytomegalovirus infection. Study context: CMV infection and matching HLA type were both indicated by public TCR beta signatures. Study-wide results and caveats: It was HLA-C-restricted CMV-specific TCR beta clonotypes that dominated the response ex vivo.

MiXCR, applied by TCRdb to the reads, yields one record per CDR3 protein. The table lists around 450,000 distinct CDR3 sequences, approximately 31% of them singletons. Turning to this clonotype: Its antigen is undetermined.

The CDR3 runs 12 residues. The V and J ends lost 3 bases and 7 bases respectively, with 6 bases between them. The sequencing sample was made of PBMCs. V usage is TRBV12-3 or TRBV12-4 and J usage is TRBJ1-4, with D hard to call. This TCR came from a human donor in good health (CMV status not recorded). Some clones in this sample may be carry-over from other donors' samples. This CDR3 is CASSLEFEKLFF. CDR3 DNA: TGTGCCAGCAGTTTGGAGTTTGAAAAACTGTTTTTT.